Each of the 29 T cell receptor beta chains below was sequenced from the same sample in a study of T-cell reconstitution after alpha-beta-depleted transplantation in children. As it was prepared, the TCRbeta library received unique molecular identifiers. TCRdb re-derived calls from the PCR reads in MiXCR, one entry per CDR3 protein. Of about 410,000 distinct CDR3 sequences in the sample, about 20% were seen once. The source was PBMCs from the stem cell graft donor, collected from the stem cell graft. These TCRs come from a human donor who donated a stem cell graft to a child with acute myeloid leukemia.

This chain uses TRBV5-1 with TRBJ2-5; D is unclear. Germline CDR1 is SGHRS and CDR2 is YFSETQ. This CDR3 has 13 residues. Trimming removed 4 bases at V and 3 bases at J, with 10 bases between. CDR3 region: CASSARTEETQYF. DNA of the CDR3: TGCGCCAGCAGCGCCAGGACGGAAGAGACCCAGTACTTC.

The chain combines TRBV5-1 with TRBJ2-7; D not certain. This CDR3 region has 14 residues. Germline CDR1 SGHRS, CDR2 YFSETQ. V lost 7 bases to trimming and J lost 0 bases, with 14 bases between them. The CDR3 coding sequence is TGCGCCAGCGCGGCGCAGCACAACTCCTACGAGCAGTACTTC. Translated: CASAAQHNSYEQYF.

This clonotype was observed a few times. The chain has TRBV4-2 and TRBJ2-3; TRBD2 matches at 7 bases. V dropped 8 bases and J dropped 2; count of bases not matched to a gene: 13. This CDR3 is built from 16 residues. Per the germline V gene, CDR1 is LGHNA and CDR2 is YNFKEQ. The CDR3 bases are TGTGCCAGCCAACTTGGGGAGGGAGGCTTCACAGATACGCAGTATTTT. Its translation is CASQLGEGGFTDTQYF.

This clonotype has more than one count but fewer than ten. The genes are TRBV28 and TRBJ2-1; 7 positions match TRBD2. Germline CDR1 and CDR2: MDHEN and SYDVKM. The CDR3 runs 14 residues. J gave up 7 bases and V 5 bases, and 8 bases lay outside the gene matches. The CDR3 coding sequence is TGTGCCAGCAGTCCGGGACTATTGAGGAATGAGCAGTTCTTC. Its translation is CASSPGLLRNEQFF.

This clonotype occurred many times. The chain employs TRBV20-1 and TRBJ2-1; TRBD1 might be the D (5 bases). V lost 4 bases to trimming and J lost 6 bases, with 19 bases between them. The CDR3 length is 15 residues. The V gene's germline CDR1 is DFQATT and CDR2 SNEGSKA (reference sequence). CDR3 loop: CSAMLTEFDGNEQFF. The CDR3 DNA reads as TGCAGTGCTATGTTGACAGAATTTGATGGCAATGAGCAGTTCTTC.

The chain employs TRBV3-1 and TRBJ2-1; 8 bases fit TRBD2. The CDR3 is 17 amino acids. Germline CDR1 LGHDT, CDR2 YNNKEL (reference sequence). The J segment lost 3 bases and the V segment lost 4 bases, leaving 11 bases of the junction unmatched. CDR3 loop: CASSPGGGAGVYNEQFF. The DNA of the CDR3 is TGTGCCAGCAGCCCCGGCGGGGGAGCGGGGGTCTACAATGAGCAGTTCTTC.

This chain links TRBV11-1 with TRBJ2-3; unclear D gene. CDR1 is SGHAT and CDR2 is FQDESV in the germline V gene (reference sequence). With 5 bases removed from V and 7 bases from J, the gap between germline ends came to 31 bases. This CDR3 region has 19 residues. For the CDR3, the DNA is TGTGCCAGCAGCGGAACCCCCCCGAAACCAGAAGTCTCCCGAAATACGCAGTATTTT. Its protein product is CASSGTPPKPEVSRNTQYF.

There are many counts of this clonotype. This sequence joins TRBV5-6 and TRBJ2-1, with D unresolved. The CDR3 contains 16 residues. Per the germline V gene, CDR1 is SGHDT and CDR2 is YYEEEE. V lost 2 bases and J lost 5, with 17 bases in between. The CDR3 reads CASSFELQVQNNEQFF. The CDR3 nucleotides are TGTGCCAGCAGCTTCGAATTGCAGGTACAAAACAATGAGCAGTTCTTC.

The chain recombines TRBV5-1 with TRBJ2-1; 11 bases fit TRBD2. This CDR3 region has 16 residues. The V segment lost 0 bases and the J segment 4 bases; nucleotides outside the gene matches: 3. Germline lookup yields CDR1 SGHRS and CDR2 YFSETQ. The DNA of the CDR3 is TGCGCCAGCAGCTTGGCGGGACTAGCGGATTACAATGAGCAGTTCTTC. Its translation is CASSLAGLADYNEQFF.

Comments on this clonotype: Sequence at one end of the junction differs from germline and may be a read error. This CDR3 is CVSSQIAGGPIYEQYF. Written as DNA, the CDR3 is TGTGTCAGCAGTCAGATAGCGGGAGGGCCAATCTACGAGCAGTACTTC. The V call is TRBV28, the J call TRBJ2-7, with 11 bases aligning to TRBD2. The CDR3 consists of 16 residues. Germline CDR1 is MDHEN and CDR2 is SYDVKM.

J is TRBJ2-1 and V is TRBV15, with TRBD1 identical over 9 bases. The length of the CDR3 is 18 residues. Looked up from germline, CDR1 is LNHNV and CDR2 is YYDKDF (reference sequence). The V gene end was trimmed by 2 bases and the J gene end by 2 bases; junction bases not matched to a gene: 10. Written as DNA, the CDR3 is TGTGCCACCAGCAGAAGGGGACCGGGACAGGGAACCTACAATGAGCAGTTCTTC. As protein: CATSRRGPGQGTYNEQFF.

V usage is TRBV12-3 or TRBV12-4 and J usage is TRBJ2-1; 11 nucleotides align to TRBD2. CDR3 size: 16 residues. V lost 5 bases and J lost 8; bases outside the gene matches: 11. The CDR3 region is CASSLTIAGGPDEQFF. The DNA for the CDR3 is TGTGCCAGCAGTCTTACAATAGCGGGAGGGCCGGATGAGCAGTTCTTC.

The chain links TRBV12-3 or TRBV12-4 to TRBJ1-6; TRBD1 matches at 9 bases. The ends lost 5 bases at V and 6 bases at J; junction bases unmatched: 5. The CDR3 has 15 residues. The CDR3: CASSPPGQGNSPLHF. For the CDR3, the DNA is TGTGCCAGCAGTCCACCGGGACAGGGTAATTCACCCCTCCACTTT.

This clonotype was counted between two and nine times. The CDR3 here is CATTDRGMITEAFF. The CDR3 DNA reads as TGTGCCACCACAGACAGGGGAATGATCACTGAAGCTTTCTTT. The V call is TRBV15, the J call TRBJ1-1; 8 bases agree with TRBD1. V dropped 7 bases and J dropped 4; count of bases not matched to a gene: 8. The germline CDR1 and CDR2 sequences are LNHNV and YYDKDF (reference sequence). CDR3 length equals 14 residues.

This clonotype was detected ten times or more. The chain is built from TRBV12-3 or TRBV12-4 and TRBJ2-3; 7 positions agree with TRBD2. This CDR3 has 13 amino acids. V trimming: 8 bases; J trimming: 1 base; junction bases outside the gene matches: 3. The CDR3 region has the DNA TGTGCCAGCTACCTAGCGGGCACAGATACGCAGTATTTT. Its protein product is CASYLAGTDTQYF.

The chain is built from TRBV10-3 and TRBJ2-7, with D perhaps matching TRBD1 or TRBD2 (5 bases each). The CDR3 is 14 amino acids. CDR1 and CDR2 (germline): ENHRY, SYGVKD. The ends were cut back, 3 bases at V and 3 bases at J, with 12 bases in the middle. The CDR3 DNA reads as TGTGCCATCAGTGAATTGGGGGAAAACTACGAGCAGTACTTC. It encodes CAISELGENYEQYF.

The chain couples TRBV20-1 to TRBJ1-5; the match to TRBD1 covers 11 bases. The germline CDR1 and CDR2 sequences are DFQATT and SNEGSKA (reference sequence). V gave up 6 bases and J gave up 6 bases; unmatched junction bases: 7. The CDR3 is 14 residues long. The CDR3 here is CSAQRTGGIQPQHF. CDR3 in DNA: TGCAGTGCCCAACGGACAGGGGGCATTCAGCCCCAGCATTTT.

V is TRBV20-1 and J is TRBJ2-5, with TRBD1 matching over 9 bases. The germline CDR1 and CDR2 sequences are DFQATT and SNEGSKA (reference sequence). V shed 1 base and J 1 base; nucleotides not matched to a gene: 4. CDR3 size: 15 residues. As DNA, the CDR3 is TGCAGTGCTAGAGGGGGACAGGGCGTCCAAGAGACCCAGTACTTC. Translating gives CSARGGQGVQETQYF.

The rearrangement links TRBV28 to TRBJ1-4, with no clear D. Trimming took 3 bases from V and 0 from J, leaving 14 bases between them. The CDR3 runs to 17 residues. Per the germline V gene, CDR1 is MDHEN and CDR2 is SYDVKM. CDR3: CASSLSGAPATNEKLFF. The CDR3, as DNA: TGTGCCAGCAGTTTGTCCGGAGCCCCGGCAACTAATGAAAAACTGTTTTTT.

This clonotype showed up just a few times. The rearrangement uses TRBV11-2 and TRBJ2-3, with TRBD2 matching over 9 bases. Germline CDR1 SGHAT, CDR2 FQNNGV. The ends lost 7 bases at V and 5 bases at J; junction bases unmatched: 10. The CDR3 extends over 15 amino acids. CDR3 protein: CASTSRGRAEDTQYF. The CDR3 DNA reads TGTGCCAGCACTTCCCGCGGGAGGGCAGAAGATACGCAGTATTTT. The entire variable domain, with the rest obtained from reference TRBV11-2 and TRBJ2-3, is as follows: EAGVAQSPRYKIIEKRQSVAFWCNPISGHATLYWYQQILGQGPKLLIQFQNNGVVDDSQLPKDRFSAERLKGVDSTLKIQPAKLEDSAVYLCASTSRGRAEDTQYFGPGTRLTVL.

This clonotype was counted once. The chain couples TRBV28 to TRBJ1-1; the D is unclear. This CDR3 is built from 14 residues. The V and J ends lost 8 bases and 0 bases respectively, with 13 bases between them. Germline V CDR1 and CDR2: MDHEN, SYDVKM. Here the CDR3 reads CASWTWGMNTEAFF. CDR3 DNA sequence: TGTGCCAGCTGGACTTGGGGAATGAACACTGAAGCTTTCTTT.

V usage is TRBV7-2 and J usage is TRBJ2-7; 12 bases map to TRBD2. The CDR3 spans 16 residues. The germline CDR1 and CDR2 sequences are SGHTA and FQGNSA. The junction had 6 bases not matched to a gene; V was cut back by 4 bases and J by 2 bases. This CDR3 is CASSSLAGGPPYEQYF. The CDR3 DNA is TGTGCCAGCAGCTCTCTAGCGGGAGGGCCTCCCTACGAGCAGTACTTC. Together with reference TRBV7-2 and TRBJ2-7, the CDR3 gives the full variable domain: GAGVSQSPSNKVTEKGKDVELRCDPISGHTALYWYRQSLGQGLEFLIYFQGNSAPDKSGLPSDRFSAERTGGSVSTLTIQRTQQEDSAVYLCASSSLAGGPPYEQYFGPGTRLTVT.

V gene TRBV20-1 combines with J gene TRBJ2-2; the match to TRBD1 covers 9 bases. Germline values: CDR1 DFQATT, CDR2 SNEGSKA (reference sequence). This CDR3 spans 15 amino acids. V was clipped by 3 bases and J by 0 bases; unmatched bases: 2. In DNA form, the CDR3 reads TGCAGTGCTAGTAGACAGGGGGCGAACACCGGGGAGCTGTTTTTT. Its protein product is CSASRQGANTGELFF.

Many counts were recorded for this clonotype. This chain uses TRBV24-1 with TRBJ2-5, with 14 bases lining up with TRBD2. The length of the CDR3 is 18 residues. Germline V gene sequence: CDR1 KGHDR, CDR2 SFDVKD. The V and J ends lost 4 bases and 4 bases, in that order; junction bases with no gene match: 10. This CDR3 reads CATSDSSGTSGSRETQYF. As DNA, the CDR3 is TGTGCCACCAGTGACAGCTCCGGGACTAGCGGGAGCCGAGAGACCCAGTACTTC.

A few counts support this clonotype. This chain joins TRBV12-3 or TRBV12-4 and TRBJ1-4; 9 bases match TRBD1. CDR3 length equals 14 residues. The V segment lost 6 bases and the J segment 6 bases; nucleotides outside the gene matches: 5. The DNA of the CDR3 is TGTGCCAGCAGGGAAAGACAGGGGGATGAAAAACTGTTTTTT. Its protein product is CASRERQGDEKLFF.

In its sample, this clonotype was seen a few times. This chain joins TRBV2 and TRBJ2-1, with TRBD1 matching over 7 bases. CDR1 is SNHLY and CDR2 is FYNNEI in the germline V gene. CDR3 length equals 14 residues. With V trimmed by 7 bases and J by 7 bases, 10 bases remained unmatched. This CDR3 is CASTPGTDVNEQFF. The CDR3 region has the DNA TGTGCCAGCACCCCGGGGACAGATGTGAATGAGCAGTTCTTC.

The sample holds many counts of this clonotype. The CDR3 reads CSAPRTRGGEQFF. The CDR3 nucleotides read TGCAGTGCTCCTCGGACTAGGGGAGGCGAGCAGTTCTTC. The chain is built from TRBV20-1 and TRBJ2-1; the match to TRBD2 covers 7 bases. Germline loops: CDR1 DFQATT, CDR2 SNEGSKA (reference sequence). The trim removed 5 bases at V and 10 bases at J, leaving 11 bases unmatched. This CDR3 spans 13 amino acids.

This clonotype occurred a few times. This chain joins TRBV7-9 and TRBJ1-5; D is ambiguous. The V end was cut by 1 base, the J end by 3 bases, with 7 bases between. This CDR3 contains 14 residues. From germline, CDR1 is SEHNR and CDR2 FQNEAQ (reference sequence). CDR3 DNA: TGTGCCAGCAGCTTAGGACGGAACAATCAGCCCCAGCATTTT. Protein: CASSLGRNNQPQHF.

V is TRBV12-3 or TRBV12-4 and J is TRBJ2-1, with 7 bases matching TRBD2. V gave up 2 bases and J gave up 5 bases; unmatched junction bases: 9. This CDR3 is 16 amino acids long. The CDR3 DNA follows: TGTGCCAGCAGTTTACTTGGTCTAGCGGAAGACAATGAGCAGTTCTTC. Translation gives CASSLLGLAEDNEQFF.